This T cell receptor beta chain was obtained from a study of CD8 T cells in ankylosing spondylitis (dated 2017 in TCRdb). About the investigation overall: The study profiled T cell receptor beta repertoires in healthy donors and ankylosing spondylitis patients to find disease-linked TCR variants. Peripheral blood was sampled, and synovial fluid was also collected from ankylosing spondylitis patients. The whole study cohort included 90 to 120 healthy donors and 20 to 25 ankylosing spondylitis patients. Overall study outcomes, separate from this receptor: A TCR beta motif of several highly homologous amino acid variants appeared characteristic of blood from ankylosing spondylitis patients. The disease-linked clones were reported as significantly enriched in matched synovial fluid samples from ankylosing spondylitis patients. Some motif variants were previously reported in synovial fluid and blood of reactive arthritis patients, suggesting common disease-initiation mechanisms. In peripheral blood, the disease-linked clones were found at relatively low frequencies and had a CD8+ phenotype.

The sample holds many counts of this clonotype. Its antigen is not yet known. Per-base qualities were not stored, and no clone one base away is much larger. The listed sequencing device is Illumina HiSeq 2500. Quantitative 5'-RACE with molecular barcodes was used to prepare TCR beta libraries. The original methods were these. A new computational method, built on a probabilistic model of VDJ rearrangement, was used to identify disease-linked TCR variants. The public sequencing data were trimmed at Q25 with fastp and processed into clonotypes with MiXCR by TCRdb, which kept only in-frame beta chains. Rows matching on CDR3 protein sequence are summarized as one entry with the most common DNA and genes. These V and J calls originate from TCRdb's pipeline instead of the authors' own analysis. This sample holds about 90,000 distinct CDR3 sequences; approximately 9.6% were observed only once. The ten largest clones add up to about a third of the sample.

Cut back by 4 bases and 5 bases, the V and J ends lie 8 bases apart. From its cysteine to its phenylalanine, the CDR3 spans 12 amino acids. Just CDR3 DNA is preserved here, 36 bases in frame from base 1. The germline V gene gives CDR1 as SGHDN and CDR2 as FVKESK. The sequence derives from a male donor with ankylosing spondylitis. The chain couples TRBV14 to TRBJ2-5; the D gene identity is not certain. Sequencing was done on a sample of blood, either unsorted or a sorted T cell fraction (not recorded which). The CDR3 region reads CASSLLGETQYF. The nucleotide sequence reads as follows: TGTGCCAGCAGCCTCTTAGGGGAGACCCAGTACTTC.